This section outlines one T cell receptor beta chain sequence together with its context. Germline loops: CDR1 WSHSY, CDR2 SAAADI. The CDR3 totals 15 residues. The V and J ends lost 2 bases and 0 bases respectively, with 10 bases between them. In terms of age and location, participants ranged from roughly 18 to 100 years and lived in around 22 US areas. Participant-reported clinical history was the basis for cohort assignment. The source of the sample is a study of blood T cell repertoires in COVID-19. As handled by the study authors: Estimation of nucleated cell counts relied on the amplification of reference gene primers. This table comes from immunoSEQ multiplex PCR, and its TCRdb copy is limited to in-frame clones, with some not included. The V and J calls and clone size come from that table; D and trimming were worked out from the DNA. This sample has some 240,000 clones, with over 70% found just once.

The source material was PBMCs or T cells enriched from blood (not recorded which). This clonotype was sampled from a woman aged 35 to 49 who had been exposed to COVID-19. This chain links TRBV10-2 with TRBJ1-2; no clear D. The CDR3 sequence: CASSELELANYGYTF. CDR3 bases: TGCGCCAGCAGTGAGCTGGAGTTGGCTAACTATGGCTACACCTTC.